This T cell receptor (beta chain) is drawn from a study of OX40 agonist ivuxolimab in advanced cancers. TCRdb's table, derived via immunoSEQ multiplex PCR, lists solely in-frame clones and lacks some. Here the sample spans almost 50,000 clones, 65% to 90% being singletons. From germline, CDR1 is SGHVS and CDR2 FNYEAQ. The CDR3 totals 14 residues. Trimming took 5 bases from V and 6 from J; bases not matched to a gene: 10. The TCR comes from an adult with an advanced solid tumor such as melanoma, head and neck, liver or kidney cancer. The chain has TRBV7-6 and TRBJ2-7, with 7 bases matching TRBD1. This specimen consisted of CD4+ or CD8+ T cells sorted from blood, obtained in a trial of the OX40 agonist ivuxolimab. CDR3 nucleotide sequence: TGTGCCAGCAGCCCATCGGACAGGTACAGCGAGCAGTACGTC. Translating it yields CASSPSDRYSEQYV.